This TCR beta chain was recovered during a study of T cell responses to AZD1222 COVID-19 vaccine (dated by TCRdb to about 2021). Study-wide context: AZD1222 recipients whose second dose came at about 4 weeks and those whose second dose came at about 12 weeks were combined into one group, since spike-specific TCR depth and breadth did not differ between the two schedules. Enrollment into the trials was organized by age into subgroups of 18-55, 56-69 and 70-plus years, and those subgroups contained roughly 150, 30 and 60 TCR-sequenced participants, respectively. A total of more than 230 trial participants underwent TCR sequencing, of whom under 220 had received two doses of AZD1222 and about 25 had received two doses of the MenACWY control vaccine.

The time point label on this specimen signifies: baseline before first vaccination. Vaccinee samples were obtained from the UK trials COV001 and COV002, which included a single-blind randomized controlled phase 2/3 trial of AZD1222 (ChAdOx1 nCoV-19) in healthy adults. For TCRbeta chain sequencing, PBMC samples were collected from trial participants at day 0 and at day 28 after the second dose. The CDR3 numbers 18 residues from cysteine through phenylalanine. Only CDR3 DNA is held: 54 bases, read in frame from base 1. Via the germline V gene, CDR1 is KGHSH and CDR2 LQKENI. The V end loses 0 bases and the J end loses 6 bases, and a stretch of 22 bases separates them. The CDR3 regions of human TCRbeta chains were subjected to immunosequencing. Under the source paper's analysis protocol: TCRs in the repertoires were matched against a reference library of SARS-CoV-2-specific TCRs that had been generated with the MIRA antigen-specificity platform. Breadth was defined as the fraction of unique TCRs that were SARS-CoV-2-associated. Depth was defined as the fraction of total T cells that were SARS-CoV-2-associated. Using the MIRA data, each spike-specific TCR was assigned both to the spike region to which the TCR was reactive and to a CD4 or CD8 class. Log10-transformed breadth and depth values were compared by one-way ANOVA with Sidak's multiple comparisons tests. What TCRdb holds here is the immuneACCESS table cut down to in-frame rearrangements. Part of the clones is not present; checked against another copy, under half of the missing clones reflect an unresolved V gene, and the others are unexplained. The V and J calls and clone size are taken from that table; D and trimming were inferred from the DNA. The sample profile shows roughly 150,000 clones; 80% to 95% of them were found once. The ten largest clonotypes hold approximately 2.2% of the sample.

Notes on this clone: Its antigen is currently not known. One base away there is no much larger clone; base qualities are not given.

Broad study findings and their caveats: Participants were mostly white British and included more females than males, and it was suggested by the authors that clonal diversity may have been underestimated. In the small 56-69-year group, the increase in depth fell short of significance, most likely because of low power. Conclusions about previously exposed vaccinees are limited because only six or seven AZD1222 recipients were SARS-CoV-2 seropositive at baseline. Because no day 14 peak-response samples were available, repertoires were characterized only after the peak T cell response. A significant rise in spike-specific TCR breadth and depth was observed after two AZD1222 doses relative to day 0 and relative to MenACWY recipients. Vaccine-associated CD4 TCRs spanned the whole spike protein, with dominant responses in regions 160-218 and 743-854. Reportedly, almost half of the unique spike-specific TCRs recognized epitopes lying outside the regions that are mutated in the B.1.351 and B.1.1.7 variants.

The TCR sequence derives from an adult in good health. The sample here was peripheral blood, taken on day 0 of AZD1222 vaccination. The chain couples TRBV18 to TRBJ2-3; the D gene is perhaps TRBD1, on 5 matching bases. The sequenced DNA: TGTGCCAGCTCACCACCAAATGACAGACCCCTTGTTTTGGATACGCAGTATTTT. It translates to CASSPPNDRPLVLDTQYF.